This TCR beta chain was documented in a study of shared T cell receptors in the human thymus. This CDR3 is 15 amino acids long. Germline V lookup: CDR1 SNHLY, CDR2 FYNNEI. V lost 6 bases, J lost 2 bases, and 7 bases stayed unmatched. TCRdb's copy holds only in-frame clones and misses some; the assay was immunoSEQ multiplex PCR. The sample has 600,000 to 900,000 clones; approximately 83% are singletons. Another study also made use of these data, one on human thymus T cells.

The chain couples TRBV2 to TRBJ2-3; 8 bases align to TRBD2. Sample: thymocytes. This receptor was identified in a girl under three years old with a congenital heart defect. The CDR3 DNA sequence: TGTGCCAGCAGCCGGGAGGGCGGGATCACAGATACGCAGTATTTT. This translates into CASSREGGITDTQYF.